The 10 T cell receptor beta chains reported below all come from one sample, sequenced in a study of graft-versus-host responses after intestinal transplantation. The table came from immunoSEQ multiplex PCR; TCRdb's copy has only in-frame clones and leaves some out. The sample contains approximately 58,000 clones, around 91% of which appear only once. The sequencing used PBMCs, collected about 120 days after intestinal transplantation. Receptor source: a human patient who received an intestinal transplant, so some T cells may come from the graft donor.

V and J are TRBV6-1 and TRBJ2-7, with D hard to call. The V gene's germline CDR1 is MNHNS and CDR2 SASEGT. CDR3 size: 14 residues. Trimming pared 0 bases from V and 5 bases from J, leaving 11 bases between. The CDR3, as DNA: TGTGCCAGCAGTGAAGCCCGGTCCGGCGACGAGCAGTACTTC. Its translation: CASSEARSGDEQYF.

This chain links TRBV4-1 with TRBJ2-1; possibly TRBD1 for D (6 bases). The V gene lost 0 bases and the J gene lost 10 bases, with 13 bases spanning the gap. Germline V lookup: CDR1 MGHRA, CDR2 YSYEKL. This CDR3 has 14 residues. The CDR3 DNA is TGCGCCAGCAGCCAAGATAGCAGGGGCCGGGAGCAGTTCTTC. It specifies CASSQDSRGREQFF.

The chain recombines TRBV5-1 with TRBJ2-5, with 11 positions matching TRBD2. CDR3 length: 15 amino acids. Germline CDR1 and CDR2: SGHRS and YFSETQ. The junction had 4 bases not matched to a gene; V was cut back by 4 bases and J by 2 bases. The CDR3 sequence is CASSLGLAVQETQYF. The CDR3 bases are TGCGCCAGCAGCCTGGGACTAGCGGTTCAAGAGACCCAGTACTTC.

The V gene is TRBV5-1, the J gene TRBJ1-2; no firm D call. The V gene's germline CDR1 is SGHRS and CDR2 YFSETQ. This CDR3 is built from 14 residues. The V end was cut by 4 bases, the J end by 1 base, with 11 bases between. The CDR3: CASSPLRINYGYTF. The CDR3 nucleotides read TGCGCCAGCAGCCCACTCAGGATTAACTATGGCTACACCTTC.

The chain links TRBV6-1 to TRBJ2-6, with D perhaps TRBD1 (6 bases). The CDR3 is 16 amino acids. Germline V lookup: CDR1 MNHNS, CDR2 SASEGT. V was clipped by 3 bases and J by 2 bases, with 11 bases between them. CDR3 sequence reads: CASSDRGPTGANVLTF. The CDR3 DNA reads TGTGCCAGCAGTGACAGGGGCCCCACTGGGGCCAACGTCCTGACTTTC.

The rearrangement uses TRBV6-1 and TRBJ1-4; D is possibly TRBD1 (6 bases). V was pared by 6 bases and J by 4 bases, with 12 bases between. Looked up from germline, CDR1 is MNHNS and CDR2 is SASEGT. The CDR3 is 14 residues long. DNA for the CDR3: TGTGCCAGCAGGAGGGACACCTATAATGAAAAACTGTTTTTT. Translated, it gives CASRRDTYNEKLFF.

The rearrangement links TRBV28 to TRBJ1-4; D call uncertain. Trimming left V 1 base short and J 4 bases short, with 7 bases between. Germline V gene sequence: CDR1 MDHEN, CDR2 SYDVKM. There are 14 residues in the CDR3. In DNA form, the CDR3 reads TGTGCCAGCAGTTTATCCTGGGATAATGAAAAACTGTTTTTT. As protein: CASSLSWDNEKLFF.

The V and J genes are TRBV2 and TRBJ2-3; 7 nucleotides match TRBD1. From germline, CDR1 is SNHLY and CDR2 FYNNEI. With V trimmed by 8 bases and J by 4 bases, 12 bases remained unmatched. The CDR3 is 15 residues long. The CDR3 sequence is CASQLSTGRPDTQYF. CDR3 DNA: TGTGCCAGCCAATTATCGACAGGGCGCCCAGATACGCAGTATTTT.

The chain has TRBV7-9 and TRBJ1-5, with D unclear. CDR1 and CDR2 (germline): SEHNR, FQNEAQ (reference sequence). The V end lost 1 base, the J end lost 0 bases, and 7 bases lay between the germline ends. The CDR3 spans 15 residues. The CDR3 sequence: CASSLVGNSNQPQHF. The CDR3 DNA follows: TGTGCCAGCAGCTTAGTGGGGAATAGCAATCAGCCCCAGCATTTT.

V usage is TRBV19 and J usage is TRBJ2-2; D not certain. Germline V CDR1 and CDR2: LNHDA, SQIVND (reference sequence). Trimming pared 4 bases from V and 5 bases from J, leaving 17 bases between. The CDR3 covers 16 residues. As DNA, the CDR3 is TGTGCCAGTAGTACAATAGGCACCCGAATGACCGGGGAGCTGTTTTTT. It encodes CASSTIGTRMTGELFF. Using reference TRBV19 and TRBJ2-2 for the parts outside the CDR3, the full variable domain is DGGITQSPKYLFRKEGQNVTLSCEQNLNHDAMYWYRQDPGQGLRLIYYSQIVNDFQKGDIAEGYSVSREKKESFPLTVTSAQKNPTAFYLCASSTIGTRMTGELFFGEGSRLTVL.